One T cell receptor beta chain is described in this entry. The antigen this receptor binds is unknown. No base qualities exist here, and no much larger clone lies one base off it. Libraries were made using 5' RACE. Sequencing used an Illumina HiSeq 2500. A second roughly 7 to 11 cycle PCR used a sample-barcoded 5' primer and a J-beta primer mix. A unique molecular identifier was introduced onto each TCR beta cDNA molecule by a template-switch 5' adaptor carrying 12 random nucleotides. Each sample yielded at least 2.5 million CDR3-containing paired-end reads. All of the RNA was converted into first-strand cDNA using the Mint cDNA synthesis kit, with a TRBC-specific oligonucleotide serving as the primer. After uracil-DNA glycosylase treatment, a first 18-cycle PCR used universal primers M1SS and BC2_uni_R on all cDNA. The study's own analysis went as follows. Normalization of each sample was performed by random selection of 1 million high-quality reads, each carrying a distinct molecular identifier. Reads sharing molecular identifiers were discarded rather than binned into consensus sequences. MiTCR, with a Q25 quality threshold and the strictest error-elimination algorithm, was used for CDR3 identification, clonotype clustering and error correction. A nonparametric unseen species model with Euler transformation was used to estimate a lower bound on total TCR beta diversity. TCRdb reprocessing: public reads trimmed at Q25 with fastp, clones called with MiXCR, in-frame beta chains kept. Under each unique CDR3 protein, matching rows form one entry showing the most common genes and DNA. TCRdb, not the authors, supplied the V and J calls. For this sample there are 750,000 to 950,000 distinct CDR3 sequences; 53% appear just once. The ten biggest clones cover approximately 40% of the sample.

The data stem from a study of blood T cells in healthy people across ages (dated by TCRdb to about 2015). Context from the whole study: Template switching captured roughly one uniquely barcoded TCR beta cDNA molecule per two T cells in model experiments. Using deep sequencing normalized with unique cDNA molecular identifiers, the study measured how TCR beta repertoire diversity changes with age. Four age groups were formed from the donors: young (average roughly 15 years), middle-aged (just under 40), aged (roughly 59) and long-lived (around 82). To avoid experimental bias, donors of different ages were distributed randomly across sequencing lanes. Using the same blood draw, the study looked at two additional independent replicas of 1 million unique cDNA reads for two donors, one aged 18 to 30 and the other aged 80 or older. What the research found in general, with its limitations: Compared with the aged group, the long-lived group had more naive CD4+ T cells, fewer expanded clones and increased TCR diversity, a pattern suggesting age selection. As age increased, observed TCR beta diversity per million T cells dropped in a roughly linear way, and a significant reduction was already evident by age about 40. The CMV infection status of donors was not known, potentially confounding age-related changes in expanded clonotypes. Total diversity estimates from one million sequenced T cells were considered lower bounds and underestimates. There was a strong correlation between observed TCR beta diversity and the percentage of naive T cells measured by flow cytometry. Conclusive comparison of naive and antigen-experienced compartments was prevented by the profiling of bulk unsorted PBMCs.

V is clipped by 1 base and J by 10 bases, and the sequence between their germline boundaries is 20 bases long. From the cysteine through the phenylalanine, the CDR3 covers 16 amino acids. Only CDR3 DNA remains: 48 bases, in frame from the first base. CDR1 and CDR2 are drawn from the germline V gene (reference sequence): LGHDT, YNNKEL. The approximately 41 donors, aged about 6 to 95 years, were systemically healthy Caucasian individuals from Russia. Ten milliliters of peripheral blood were drawn from each donor into EDTA-treated Vacutainer tubes. Ficoll-Paque density-gradient centrifugation was used to isolate PBMCs, with at least 7 million per sample. Total RNA was extracted from PBMCs with Trizol reagent, with at least 6 micrograms obtained per sample. Naive CD45RAhigh/CD27high T cell percentages were measured by flow cytometry on a PBMC aliquot from every donor.

Sequencing was performed on blood. The chain joins TRBV3-1 to TRBJ2-1; TRBD2 is a possible D gene, resting on 6 matching bases. The receptor was isolated from an elderly man in good health. At the DNA level, the sequence is TGTGCCAGCAGCCAAGGTGGACTAACCAACCTCGGGGAGCAGTTCTTC. This is translated as CASSQGGLTNLGEQFF.